The clone carrying this T cell receptor beta chain was observed a few times. No antigen is known for it. PCR was performed using 60 Vbeta and 13 Jbeta primers. Method: immunoSEQ multiplex PCR; TCRdb's copy keeps in-frame clones and lacks some. The table includes roughly 97,000 clones, approximately 70% detected once. Donors were ostensibly healthy at sampling, although undocumented immune exposures were probable. This sample is part of a study of cytomegalovirus exposure and HLA in healthy donors. Study as a whole: Out of 398 genotyped donors, roughly 80% belonged to the Caucasian-associated ancestry cluster.

Study observations and caveats: Later work associated 16,951 TCR beta sequences with HLA alleles at 0.05 false discovery rate. Sequencing probably produced one cluster of sequence variants that were highly shared.

Trimming removed 5 bases from V and 2 bases from J, with 16 bases in between. Germline V gene data show CDR1 as SGHDT and CDR2 as YYEEEE. The CDR3 spans 15 residues. Sample: PBMCs. This sequence originates from a man aged 35 to 55 in good health and CMV-seronegative. The chain recombines TRBV5-6 with TRBJ1-1; D perhaps matches TRBD1 (5 bases). CDR3 residues: CASRTVRQGNTEAFF. The CDR3 DNA follows: TGTGCCAGCAGAACCGTGAGGCAGGGTAACACTGAAGCTTTCTTT.